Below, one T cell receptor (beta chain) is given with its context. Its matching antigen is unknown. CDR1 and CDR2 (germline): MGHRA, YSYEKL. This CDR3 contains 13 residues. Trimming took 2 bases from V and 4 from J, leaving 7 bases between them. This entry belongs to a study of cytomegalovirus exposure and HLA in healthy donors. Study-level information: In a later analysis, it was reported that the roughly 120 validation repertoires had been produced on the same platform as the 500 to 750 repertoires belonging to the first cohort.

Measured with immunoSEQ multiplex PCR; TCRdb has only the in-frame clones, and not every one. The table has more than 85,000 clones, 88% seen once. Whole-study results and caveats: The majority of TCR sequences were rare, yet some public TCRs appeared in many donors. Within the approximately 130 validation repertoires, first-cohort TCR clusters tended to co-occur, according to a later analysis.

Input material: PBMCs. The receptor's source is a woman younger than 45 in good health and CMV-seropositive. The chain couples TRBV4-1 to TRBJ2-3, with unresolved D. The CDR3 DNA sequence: TGCGCCAGCAGCCAATACGGGTCAGATACGCAGTATTTT. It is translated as CASSQYGSDTQYF.